The next 10 T cell receptor beta chains were all read from a single sample in a study of blood T cell repertoires in COVID-19. Clones were read by immunoSEQ multiplex PCR, and TCRdb kept only the in-frame ones, dropping some. The table includes around 70,000 clones, around 86% detected once. The material sequenced was peripheral blood. These receptors came from a woman aged 80 or older with active or convalescent COVID-19.

This clone was recorded once. V usage is TRBV27 and J usage is TRBJ1-1; D gene uncertain. Per germline, CDR1 MNHEY and CDR2 SMNVEV (reference sequence). The CDR3 is made up of 13 amino acids. Trimming cost V 3 bases and J 1 base, with 6 bases left between them. CDR3 DNA: TGTGCCAGCAGTTTTTCCGGGAACACTGAAGCTTTCTTT. Encoded protein: CASSFSGNTEAFF.

The CDR3 DNA sequence: TGTGCCAGCAGTCCGACAGGGGCTGAAGCTTTCTTT. Its translation: CASSPTGAEAFF. The chain couples TRBV12-3 or TRBV12-4 to TRBJ1-1; TRBD1 matches at 8 bases. V was clipped by 5 bases and J by 6 bases; unmatched bases: 2. The CDR3 runs 12 residues.

This clone occurred a few times. Written as DNA, the CDR3 is TGCGCCATTGCCCAACAGGTCCAAGAGACCCAGTACTTC. Translating gives CAIAQQVQETQYF. The chain couples TRBV10-2 to TRBJ2-5, with D perhaps TRBD1 (5 bases). V gave up 10 bases and J gave up 1 base, with 13 bases separating them. CDR3 size: 13 residues. The germline V gene encodes CDR1 WSHSY and CDR2 SAAADI.

As regards this clone: The CDR3 carries no conserved terminal phenylalanine or tryptophan, so it likely arises from a read error. The J gene is TRBJ1-5, the V gene TRBV3-1 (or the pseudogene TRBV3-2), with a tentative D call TRBD1 (5 bases). Per the germline V gene, CDR1 is LGHDT and CDR2 is YNNKEL (reference sequence). The V gene lost 3 bases and the J gene lost 5 bases, with 11 bases spanning the gap. The CDR3 contains 14 residues. In DNA, the CDR3 is TGTGCCAGCAGCCAGGGCAGGGCGCATCAGCCCCAGCATCTT. Protein sequence: CASSQGRAHQPQHL.

The chain uses TRBV7-2 and TRBJ1-2; perhaps TRBD1 as D (6 bases). This CDR3 comprises 11 residues. Germline V CDR1 and CDR2: SGHTA, FQGNSA. The V gene lost 8 bases and the J gene lost 6 bases, with 10 bases spanning the gap. CDR3 coding DNA: TGTGCCAGCTTATCAGGGGATGGCTACACCTTC. Its protein is CASLSGDGYTF.

The V and J genes are TRBV27 and TRBJ2-1; D might be TRBD1 (5 bases). From germline, CDR1 is MNHEY and CDR2 SMNVEV (reference sequence). This CDR3 contains 17 residues. V shed 8 bases and J shed 2 bases, with 22 bases lying between them. The CDR3 coding sequence is TGTGCCAGCCATCAACTCCCAAAAACAGGTACCTACAATGAGCAGTTCTTC. This sequence encodes CASHQLPKTGTYNEQFF.

V usage is TRBV4-1 and J usage is TRBJ2-1; D not certain. Trimming pared 0 bases from V and 4 bases from J, leaving 16 bases between. This CDR3 comprises 17 residues. CDR1 and CDR2 (germline): MGHRA, YSYEKL. The CDR3 spells CASSQDAQAGPYNEQFF. CDR3 nucleotide sequence: TGCGCCAGCAGCCAAGATGCTCAGGCAGGTCCTTACAATGAGCAGTTCTTC.

A few counts support this clone. The chain carries TRBV28 and TRBJ1-1; D remains unclear. Trimming removed 1 base from V and 7 bases from J, with 10 bases in between. The CDR3 is made up of 13 amino acids. Germline CDR1 MDHEN, CDR2 SYDVKM. CDR3 sequence reads: CASSLYPVIEAFF. In DNA, the CDR3 is TGTGCCAGCAGTTTATACCCGGTTATTGAAGCTTTCTTT.

The chain uses TRBV29-1 and TRBJ1-3; D gene ambiguous. CDR1 SQVTM and CDR2 ANQGSEA come from the germline V gene. Trimming shortened V by 7 bases and J by 11 bases, and 27 bases separated the two germline ends. CDR3 length: 15 residues. The CDR3 loop is CSANQPGEGQPAIYF. CDR3 in DNA: TGCAGCGCGAACCAACCTGGGGAGGGCCAACCGGCCATATATTTT.

The chain is built from TRBV3-1 (or the pseudogene TRBV3-2) and TRBJ2-1; the match to TRBD2 covers 9 bases. The V segment lost 0 bases and the J segment 7 bases; nucleotides outside the gene matches: 7. Germline-derived CDR1 and CDR2 are LGHDT and YNNKEL (reference sequence). This CDR3 spans 16 amino acids. CDR3 residues: CASSQEFLAGRNEQFF. For the CDR3, the DNA is TGTGCCAGCAGCCAAGAGTTCCTAGCGGGGCGGAATGAGCAGTTCTTC.